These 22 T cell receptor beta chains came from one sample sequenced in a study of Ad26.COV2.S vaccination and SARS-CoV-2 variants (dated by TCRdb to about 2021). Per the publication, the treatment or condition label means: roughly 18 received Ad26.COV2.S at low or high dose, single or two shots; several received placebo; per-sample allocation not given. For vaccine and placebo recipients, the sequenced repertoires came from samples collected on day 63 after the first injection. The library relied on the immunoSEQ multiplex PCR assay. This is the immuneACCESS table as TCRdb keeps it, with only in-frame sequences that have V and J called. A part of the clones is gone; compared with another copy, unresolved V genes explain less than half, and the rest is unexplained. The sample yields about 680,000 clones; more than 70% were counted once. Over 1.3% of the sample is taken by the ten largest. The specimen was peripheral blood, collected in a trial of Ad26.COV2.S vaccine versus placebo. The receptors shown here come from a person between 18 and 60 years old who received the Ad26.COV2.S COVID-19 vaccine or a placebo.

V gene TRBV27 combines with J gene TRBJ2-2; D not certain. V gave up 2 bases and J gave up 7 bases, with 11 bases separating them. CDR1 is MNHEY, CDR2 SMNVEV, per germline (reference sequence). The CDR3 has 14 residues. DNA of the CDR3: TGTGCCAGCAGTTTAGAGCAGCTAGGCGGGGAGCTGTTTTTT. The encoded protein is CASSLEQLGGELFF.

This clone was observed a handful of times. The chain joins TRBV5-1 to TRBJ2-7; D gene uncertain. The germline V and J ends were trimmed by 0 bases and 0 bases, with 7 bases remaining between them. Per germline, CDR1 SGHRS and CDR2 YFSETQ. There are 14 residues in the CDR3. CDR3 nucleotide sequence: TGCGCCAGCAGCTTGGAGGTGGACTCCTACGAGCAGTACTTC. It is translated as CASSLEVDSYEQYF. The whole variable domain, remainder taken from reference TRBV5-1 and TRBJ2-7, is KAGVTQTPRYLIKTRGQQVTLSCSPISGHRSVSWYQQTPGQGLQFLFEYFSETQRNKGNFPGRFSGRQFSNSRSEMNVSTLELGDSALYLCASSLEVDSYEQYFGPGTRLTVT.

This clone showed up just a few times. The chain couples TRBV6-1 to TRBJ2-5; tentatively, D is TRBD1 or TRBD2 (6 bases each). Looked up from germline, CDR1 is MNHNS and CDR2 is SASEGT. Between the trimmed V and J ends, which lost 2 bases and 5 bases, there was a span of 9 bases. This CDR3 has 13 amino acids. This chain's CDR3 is CASSETGRETQYF. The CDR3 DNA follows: TGTGCCAGCAGTGAAACAGGGAGGGAGACCCAGTACTTC.

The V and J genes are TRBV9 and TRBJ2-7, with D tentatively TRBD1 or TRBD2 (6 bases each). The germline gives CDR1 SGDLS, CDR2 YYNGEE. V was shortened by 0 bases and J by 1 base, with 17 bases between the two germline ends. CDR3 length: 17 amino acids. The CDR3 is CASSVGGTGGPSYEQYF. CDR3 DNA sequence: TGTGCCAGCAGCGTAGGAGGGACCGGGGGCCCATCCTACGAGCAGTACTTC.

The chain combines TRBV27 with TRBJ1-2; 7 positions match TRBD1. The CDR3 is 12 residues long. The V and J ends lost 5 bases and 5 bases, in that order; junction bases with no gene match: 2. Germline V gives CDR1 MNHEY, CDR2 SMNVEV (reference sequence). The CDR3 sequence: CASSPTGYGYTF. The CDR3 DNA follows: TGTGCCAGCAGTCCGACAGGGTATGGCTACACCTTC.

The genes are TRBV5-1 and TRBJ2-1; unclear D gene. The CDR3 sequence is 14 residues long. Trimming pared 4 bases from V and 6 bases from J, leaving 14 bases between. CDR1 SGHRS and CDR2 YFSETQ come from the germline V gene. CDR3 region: CASSVEARVNEQFF. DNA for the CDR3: TGCGCCAGCAGCGTTGAGGCTAGGGTCAATGAGCAGTTCTTC.

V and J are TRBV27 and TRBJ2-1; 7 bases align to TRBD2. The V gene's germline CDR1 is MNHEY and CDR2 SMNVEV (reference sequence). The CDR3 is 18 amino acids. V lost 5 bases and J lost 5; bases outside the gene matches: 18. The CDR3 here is CASSPGGLVGPSDNEQFF. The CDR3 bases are TGTGCCAGCAGTCCGGGTGGACTAGTGGGACCATCCGACAATGAGCAGTTCTTC.

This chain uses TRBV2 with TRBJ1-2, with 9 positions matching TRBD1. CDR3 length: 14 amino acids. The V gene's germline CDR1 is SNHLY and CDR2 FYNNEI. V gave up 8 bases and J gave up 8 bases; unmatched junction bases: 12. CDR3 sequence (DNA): TGTGCCAGCCGGTATGGACAGGGGTCGGGGGGCTACACCTTC. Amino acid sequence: CASRYGQGSGGYTF.

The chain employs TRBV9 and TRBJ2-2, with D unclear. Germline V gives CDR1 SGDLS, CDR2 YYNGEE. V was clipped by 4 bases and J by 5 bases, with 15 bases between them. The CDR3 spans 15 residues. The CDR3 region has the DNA TGTGCCAGCAGCCCCCAAGGGTTTGGAACCGGGGAGCTGTTTTTT. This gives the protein CASSPQGFGTGELFF.

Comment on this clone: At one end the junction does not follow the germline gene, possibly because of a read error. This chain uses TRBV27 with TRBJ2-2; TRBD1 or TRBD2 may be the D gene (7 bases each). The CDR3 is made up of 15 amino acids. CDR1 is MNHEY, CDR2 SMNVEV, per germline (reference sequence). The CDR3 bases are TGTGCTAGCAGGGGGGGCTCATCGGGCACCGGGGAGCTGTTTTTT. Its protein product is CASRGGSSGTGELFF.

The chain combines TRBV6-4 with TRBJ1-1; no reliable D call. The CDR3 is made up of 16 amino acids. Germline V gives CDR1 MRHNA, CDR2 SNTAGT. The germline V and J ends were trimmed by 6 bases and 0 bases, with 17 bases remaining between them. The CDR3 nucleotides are TGTGCCAGCAGGAGGGCCTATTCCCCCCTGAACACTGAAGCTTTCTTT. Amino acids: CASRRAYSPLNTEAFF.

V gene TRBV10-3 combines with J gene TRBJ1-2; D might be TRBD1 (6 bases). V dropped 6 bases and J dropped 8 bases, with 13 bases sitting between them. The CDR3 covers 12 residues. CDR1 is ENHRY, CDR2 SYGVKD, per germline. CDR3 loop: CAIRGGARGYTF. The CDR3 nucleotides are TGTGCCATCAGAGGGGGGGCGCGGGGCTACACCTTC.

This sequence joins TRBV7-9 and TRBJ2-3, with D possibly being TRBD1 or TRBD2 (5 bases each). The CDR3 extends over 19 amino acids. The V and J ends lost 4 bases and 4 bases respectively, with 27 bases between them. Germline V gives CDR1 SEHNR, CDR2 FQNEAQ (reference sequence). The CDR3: CASSYPRPSPVQGADTQYF. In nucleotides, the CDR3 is TGTGCCAGCAGCTATCCGCGACCGTCACCGGTCCAGGGAGCAGATACGCAGTATTTT.

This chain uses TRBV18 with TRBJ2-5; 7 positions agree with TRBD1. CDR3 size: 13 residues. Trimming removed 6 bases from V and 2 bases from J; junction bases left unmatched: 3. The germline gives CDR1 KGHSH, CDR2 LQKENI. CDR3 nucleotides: TGTGCCAGCTCGGGGGACAGTCAAGAGACCCAGTACTTC. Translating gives CASSGDSQETQYF.

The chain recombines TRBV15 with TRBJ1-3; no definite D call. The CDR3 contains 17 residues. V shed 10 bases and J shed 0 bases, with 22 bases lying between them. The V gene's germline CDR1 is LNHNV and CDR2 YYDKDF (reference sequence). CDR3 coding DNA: TGTGCCATCCAACCTCTTGGACTCCGGAGCTCTGGAAACACCATATATTTT. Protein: CAIQPLGLRSSGNTIYF.

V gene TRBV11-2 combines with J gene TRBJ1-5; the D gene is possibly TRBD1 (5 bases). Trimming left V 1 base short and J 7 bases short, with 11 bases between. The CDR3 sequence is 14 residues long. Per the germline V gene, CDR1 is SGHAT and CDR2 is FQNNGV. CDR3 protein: CASSLGTPGQPQHF. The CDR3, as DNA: TGTGCCAGCAGCTTAGGGACACCAGGGCAGCCCCAGCATTTT.

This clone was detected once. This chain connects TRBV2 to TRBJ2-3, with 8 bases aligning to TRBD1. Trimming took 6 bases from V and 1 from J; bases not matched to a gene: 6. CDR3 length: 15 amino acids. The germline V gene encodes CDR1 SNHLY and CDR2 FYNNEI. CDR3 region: CASRGTGPRTDTQYF. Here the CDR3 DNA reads TGTGCCAGCAGGGGGACAGGTCCCCGCACAGATACGCAGTATTTT.

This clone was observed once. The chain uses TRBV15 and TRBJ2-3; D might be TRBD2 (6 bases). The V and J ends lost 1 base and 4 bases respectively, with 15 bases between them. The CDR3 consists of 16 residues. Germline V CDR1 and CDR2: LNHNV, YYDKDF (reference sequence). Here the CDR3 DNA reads TGTGCCACCAGCAGAGCGGCGGGGAGTTGGCCAGATACGCAGTATTTT. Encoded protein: CATSRAAGSWPDTQYF. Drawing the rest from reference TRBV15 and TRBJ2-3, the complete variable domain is DAMVIQNPRYQVTQFGKPVTLSCSQTLNHNVMYWYQQKSSQAPKLLFHYYDKDFNNEADTPDNFQSRRPNTSFCFLDIRSPGLGDTAMYLCATSRAAGSWPDTQYFGPGTRLTVL.

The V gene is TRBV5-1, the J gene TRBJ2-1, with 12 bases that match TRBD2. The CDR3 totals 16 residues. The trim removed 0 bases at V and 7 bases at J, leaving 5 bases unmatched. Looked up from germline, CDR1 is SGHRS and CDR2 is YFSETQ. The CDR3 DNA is TGCGCCAGCAGCTTGGGCGGACTAGCGGGGAAAAATGAGCAGTTCTTC. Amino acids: CASSLGGLAGKNEQFF.

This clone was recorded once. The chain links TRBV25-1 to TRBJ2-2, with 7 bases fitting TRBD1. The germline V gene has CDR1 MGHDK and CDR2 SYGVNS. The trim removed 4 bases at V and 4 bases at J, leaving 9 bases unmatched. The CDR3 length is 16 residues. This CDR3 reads CASSARQGLGTGELFF. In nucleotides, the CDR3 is TGTGCCAGCAGTGCCCGACAGGGTCTGGGCACCGGGGAGCTGTTTTTT. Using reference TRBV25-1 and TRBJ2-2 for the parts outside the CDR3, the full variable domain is EADIYQTPRYLVIGTGKKITLECSQTMGHDKMYWYQQDPGMELHLIHYSYGVNSTEKGDLSSESTVSRIRTEHFPLTLESARPSHTSQYLCASSARQGLGTGELFFGEGSRLTVL.

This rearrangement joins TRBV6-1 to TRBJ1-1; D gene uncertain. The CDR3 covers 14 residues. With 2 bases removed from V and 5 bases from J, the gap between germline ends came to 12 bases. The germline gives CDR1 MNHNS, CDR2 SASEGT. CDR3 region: CASSERETHTEAFF. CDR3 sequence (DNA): TGTGCCAGCAGTGAAAGGGAGACACATACTGAAGCTTTCTTT.

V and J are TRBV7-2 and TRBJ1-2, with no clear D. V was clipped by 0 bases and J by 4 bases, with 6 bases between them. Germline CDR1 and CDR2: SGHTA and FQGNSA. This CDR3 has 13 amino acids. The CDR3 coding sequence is TGTGCCAGCAGCTTAGCGATTGGCTATGGCTACACCTTC. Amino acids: CASSLAIGYGYTF.